This T cell receptor beta chain was sequenced in a study of T cells in Graves' hyperthyroidism and ophthalmopathy. This clonotype occurred a few times. Its target is unknown. The TCR beta CDR3 regions underwent amplification using RNA transcripts as the source. The HTBI primer set drove a first-round RT-PCR of the TCR CDR3. TCRdb independently ran MiXCR on the multiplex PCR reads; one entry per CDR3 protein. The repertoire holds about 660,000 distinct CDR3 sequences, with about 45% as singletons. V lost 1 base to trimming and J lost 3 bases; unmatched junction nucleotides: 3. The CDR3 length is 15 residues. Germline V lookup: CDR1 SGHAT, CDR2 FQNNGV. Study results and limitations: Most clonotypes expanded in thyroid above 0.001 were likewise present in blood. The model foresaw ophthalmopathy a median roughly 6.3 months prior to onset.

Based on clinical symptoms, serum thyroxine and TRAb, thyroid ultrasound and orbital computed tomography, diagnoses were reached. Sequencing input: peripheral blood or thyroid tissue (not recorded which). This sequence was found in an adult man with Graves' disease, either hyperthyroidism or ophthalmopathy (not recorded which). The chain has TRBV11-2 and TRBJ1-3, with 7 positions matching TRBD1. CDR3 in amino acids: CASSLAGGFGNTIYF. The DNA for the CDR3 is TGTGCCAGCAGCTTAGCAGGGGGTTTTGGAAACACCATATATTTT.